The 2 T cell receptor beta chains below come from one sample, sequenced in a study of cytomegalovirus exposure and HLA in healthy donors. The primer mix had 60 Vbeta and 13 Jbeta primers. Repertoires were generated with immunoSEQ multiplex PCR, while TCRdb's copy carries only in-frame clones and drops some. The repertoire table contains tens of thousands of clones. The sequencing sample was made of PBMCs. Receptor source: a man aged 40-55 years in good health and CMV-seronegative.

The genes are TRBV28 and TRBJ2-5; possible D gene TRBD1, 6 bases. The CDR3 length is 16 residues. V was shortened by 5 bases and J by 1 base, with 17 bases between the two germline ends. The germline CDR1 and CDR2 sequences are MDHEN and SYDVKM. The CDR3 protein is CASSPLGAGAQETQYF. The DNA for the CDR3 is TGTGCCAGCAGTCCCCTTGGGGCAGGGGCCCAAGAGACCCAGTACTTC.

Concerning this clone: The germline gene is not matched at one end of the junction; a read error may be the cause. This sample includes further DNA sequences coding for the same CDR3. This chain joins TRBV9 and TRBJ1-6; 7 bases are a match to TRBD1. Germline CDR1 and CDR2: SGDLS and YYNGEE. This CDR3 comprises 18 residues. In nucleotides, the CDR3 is TGTGCCAGCAGCGTAGGAGTACAGGGGATTGGCTATAATTCGCCCCTCCACTTT. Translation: CASSVGVQGIGYNSPLHF.